This T cell receptor (beta chain) was sequenced during a study of molecular identifiers for immune sequencing clone quantification. Overall study results and limits: Whereas clones above 20 RNA copies held under 1% of naive-cell molecules, they held over 98% of effector molecules. Spiked-in Jurkat TCR RNA corresponding to one cell was reported as detectable against approximately 900,000 naive cells.

With 1 base clipped from V and 1 base from J, the junction kept 5 bases outside the gene matches. Germline V CDR1 and CDR2: SEHNR, FQNEAQ (reference sequence). CDR3 length equals 16 residues. On this clonotype itself: Antigen specificity is unknown.

TCRdb used MiXCR to reprocess the PCR reads, holding one entry per CDR3 protein. The data hold tens of thousands of distinct CDR3 sequences, with about 23% observed a single time. Naive CD8 T cells, phenotype CD8+CD4-CCR7+CD45RA+, were sorted. V gene TRBV7-9 combines with J gene TRBJ2-5; 8 bases fit TRBD2. The source material was naive CD8+ T cells from blood, with Jurkat cell RNA spiked in. Subset described: FACS-sorted CD8+CD4-CCR7+CD45RA+ naive T cells. The clonotype originates from a human donor in good health. Some libraries in this study had Jurkat cell RNA spiked in. This chain's CDR3 is CASSLVGGRPQETQYF. CDR3 nucleotide sequence: TGTGCCAGCAGCTTAGTGGGCGGGAGGCCCCAAGAGACCCAGTACTTC.